The T cell receptor (beta chain) described here comes from a study of T cells in Graves' hyperthyroidism and ophthalmopathy. Study overall: At initial diagnosis, before any treatment had begun, peripheral blood was obtained.

Study-wide results and caveats: In blood, most of the thyroid clonotypes expanded above 0.001 were also present.

Amplification of TCR beta CDR3 regions was performed using RNA transcripts as template. First-round RT-PCR with HTBI primers amplified the TCR CDR3 region. TCRdb re-called the multiplex PCR reads with MiXCR, one entry per CDR3 protein. The sample consists of hundreds of thousands of distinct CDR3 sequences, about 13% of them appearing once. The study excluded patients with uncontrolled infection, other autoimmune disease, pregnancy or lactation. Diagnosis relied on clinical symptoms, serum thyroxine and TRAb, thyroid ultrasound and orbital computed tomography. The V gene's germline CDR1 is LGHNA and CDR2 YNFKEQ. Between the trimmed V and J ends, which lost 0 bases and 9 bases, there was a span of 21 bases. CDR3 length equals 17 residues. With respect to this clonotype: Its antigen remains unknown.

This clonotype originated in a woman younger than 35 with Graves' hyperthyroidism. The chain carries TRBV4-2 and TRBJ2-4; perhaps TRBD1 as D (6 bases). Sequenced material: blood. In DNA, the CDR3 is TGTGCCAGCAGCCAAGAACGGACAGCGGCCGGCTTGGGCATTCAGTACTTC. It specifies CASSQERTAAGLGIQYF.